Sequencing of this T cell receptor beta chain was carried out in a study of cytomegalovirus exposure and HLA in healthy donors. The V gene end was trimmed by 4 bases and the J gene end by 7 bases; junction bases not matched to a gene: 4. The CDR3 loop spans 14 amino acids. In germline, CDR1 is LGHNA, CDR2 YSLEER. This table comes from immunoSEQ multiplex PCR, and its TCRdb copy is limited to in-frame clones, with some not included. Of 150,000 to 200,000 clones in the sample, approximately 88% are singletons; the top ten hold less than 8.5%. This clonotype was obtained from a man aged 18-30 years in good health and CMV-seropositive. This chain links TRBV4-3 with TRBJ2-1; 10 bases fit TRBD2. Material for sequencing was PBMCs. The chain's CDR3 is CASSLRAGGNEQFF. The CDR3 nucleotides are TGCGCCAGCAGCCTCCGAGCGGGAGGGAATGAGCAGTTCTTC.